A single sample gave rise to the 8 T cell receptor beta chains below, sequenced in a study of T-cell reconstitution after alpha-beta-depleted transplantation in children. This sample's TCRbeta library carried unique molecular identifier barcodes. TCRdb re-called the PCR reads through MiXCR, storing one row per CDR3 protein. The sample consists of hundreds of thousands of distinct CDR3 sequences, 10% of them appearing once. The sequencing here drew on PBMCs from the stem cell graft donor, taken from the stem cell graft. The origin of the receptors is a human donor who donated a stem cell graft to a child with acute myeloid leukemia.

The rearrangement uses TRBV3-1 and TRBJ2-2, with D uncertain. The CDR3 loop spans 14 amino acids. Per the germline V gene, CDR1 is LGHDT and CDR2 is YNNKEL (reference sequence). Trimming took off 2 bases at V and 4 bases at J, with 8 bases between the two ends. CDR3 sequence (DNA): TGTGCCAGCAGCCAACGAGCCGGCACCGGGGAGCTGTTTTTT. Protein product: CASSQRAGTGELFF.

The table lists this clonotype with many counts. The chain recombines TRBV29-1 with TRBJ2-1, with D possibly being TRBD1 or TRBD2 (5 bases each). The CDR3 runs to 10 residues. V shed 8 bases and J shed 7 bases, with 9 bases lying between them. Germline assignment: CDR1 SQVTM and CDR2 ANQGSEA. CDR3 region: CSSGGNEQFF. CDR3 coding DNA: TGCAGCTCTGGGGGAAATGAGCAGTTCTTC.

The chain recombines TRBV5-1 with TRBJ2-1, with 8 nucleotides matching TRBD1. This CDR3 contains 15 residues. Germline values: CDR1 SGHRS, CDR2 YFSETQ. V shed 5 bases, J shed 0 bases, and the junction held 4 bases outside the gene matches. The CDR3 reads CASSTDRVSYNEQFF. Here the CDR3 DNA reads TGCGCCAGCAGTACGGACAGGGTCTCCTACAATGAGCAGTTCTTC. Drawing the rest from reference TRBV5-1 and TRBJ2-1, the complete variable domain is KAGVTQTPRYLIKTRGQQVTLSCSPISGHRSVSWYQQTPGQGLQFLFEYFSETQRNKGNFPGRFSGRQFSNSRSEMNVSTLELGDSALYLCASSTDRVSYNEQFFGPGTRLTVL.

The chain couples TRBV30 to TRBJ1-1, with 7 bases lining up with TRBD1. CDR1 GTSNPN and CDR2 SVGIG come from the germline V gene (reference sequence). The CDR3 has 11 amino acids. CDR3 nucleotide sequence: TGTGTCGTAGGGGGCCACACTGAAGCTTTCTTT. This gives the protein CVVGGHTEAFF.

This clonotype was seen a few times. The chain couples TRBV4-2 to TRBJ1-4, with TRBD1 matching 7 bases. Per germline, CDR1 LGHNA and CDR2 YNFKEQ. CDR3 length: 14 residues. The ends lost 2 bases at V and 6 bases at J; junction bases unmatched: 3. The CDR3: CASSQIGQDEKLFF. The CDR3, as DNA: TGTGCCAGCAGCCAAATCGGACAGGATGAAAAACTGTTTTTT.

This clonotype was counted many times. The CDR3 DNA is TGCAGTGCTAGGTGGACAGGGGGCGCGAAGACCCAGTACTTC. Translated: CSARWTGGAKTQYF. The chain combines TRBV20-1 with TRBJ2-5, with TRBD1 matching over 11 bases. Looked up from germline, CDR1 is DFQATT and CDR2 is SNEGSKA (reference sequence). Unmatched junction bases numbered 6, after V lost 3 bases and J lost 6 bases. CDR3 length equals 14 residues.

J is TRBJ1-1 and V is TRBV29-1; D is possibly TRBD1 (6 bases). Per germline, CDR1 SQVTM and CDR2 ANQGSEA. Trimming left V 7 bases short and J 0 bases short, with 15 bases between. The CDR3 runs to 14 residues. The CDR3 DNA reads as TGCAGCGGACTTCAAGCAGGGGTGAACACTGAAGCTTTCTTT. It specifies CSGLQAGVNTEAFF.

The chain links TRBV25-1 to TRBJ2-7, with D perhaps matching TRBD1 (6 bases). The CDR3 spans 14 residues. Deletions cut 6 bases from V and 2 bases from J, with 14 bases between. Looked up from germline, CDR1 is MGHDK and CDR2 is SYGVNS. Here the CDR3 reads CASSDRLSTYEQYF. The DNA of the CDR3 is TGTGCCAGCAGCGACAGGCTGAGTACCTACGAGCAGTACTTC.